This T cell receptor beta chain was documented in a study of T cells in localized non-small cell lung cancer. Study outcomes and limitations: Appearing in adjacent lung were a median about 57 of the top 100 tumor clones. Maximal T cell clonality occurred in uninvolved adjacent lung, with tumor ranking below it.

This clone appeared a few times. Antigen specificity is unknown. The V segment lost 3 bases and the J segment 2 bases; nucleotides outside the gene matches: 8. The CDR3 contains 16 residues. Germline CDR1 SGDLS, CDR2 YYNGEE. Data came from immunoSEQ multiplex PCR; TCRdb stores just in-frame clones and leaves some out. The data hold about 13,000 clones, with around 84% observed a single time. The source material was peripheral blood, sampled before any cancer treatment. This chain joins TRBV9 and TRBJ1-3; 7 bases agree with TRBD1. This receptor was obtained from a male donor older than 55 with stage III lung adenocarcinoma. CDR3 region: CASSEPPTGAGNTIYF. The CDR3 region has the DNA TGTGCCAGCAGCGAGCCACCAACAGGGGCTGGAAACACCATATATTTT.